This TCR beta chain appears in the sequencing data of a study of T-cell memory formation after mild COVID-19. Study information: TCR clusters were mostly donor specific. Study findings and constraints: Unconfirmed was the SARS-CoV-2 specificity of second-wave clones that peaked on day 37.

The junction had 6 bases not matched to a gene; V was cut back by 0 bases and J by 4 bases. Per germline, CDR1 DFQATT and CDR2 SNEGSKA (reference sequence). CDR3 length equals 15 residues. Constant-segment primers and 5'RACE yielded cDNA libraries for TCR alpha and TCR beta, each carrying sample barcodes and UMIs. TCRdb processed the 5' RACE reads anew with MiXCR; each CDR3 protein has one entry. The data show around 300,000 distinct CDR3 sequences, 12% to 15% seen once. This clonotype has only a few counts. Antigen specificity is unknown. The origin of this receptor is a man aged 18 to 29 who had mild COVID-19 (a few samples of this study predate the infection). Cell type and time point are not known. The chain has TRBV20-1 and TRBJ1-3; 7 bases agree with TRBD1. Sequences were obtained from PBMCs or a T cell subset sorted from them (not recorded which). The CDR3 DNA is TGCAGTGCTAGAGATTCCACAGGGGCCGGAAACACCATATATTTT. Residues: CSARDSTGAGNTIYF.